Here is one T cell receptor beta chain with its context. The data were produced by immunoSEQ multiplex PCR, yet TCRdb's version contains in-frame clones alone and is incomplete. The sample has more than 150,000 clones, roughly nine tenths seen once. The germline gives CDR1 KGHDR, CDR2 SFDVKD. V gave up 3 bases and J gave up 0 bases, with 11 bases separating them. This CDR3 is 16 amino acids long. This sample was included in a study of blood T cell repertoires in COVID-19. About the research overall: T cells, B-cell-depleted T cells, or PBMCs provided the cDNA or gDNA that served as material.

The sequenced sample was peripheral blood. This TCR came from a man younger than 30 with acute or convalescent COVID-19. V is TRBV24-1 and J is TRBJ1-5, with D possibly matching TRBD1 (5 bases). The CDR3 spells CATSDSQGNSNQPQHF. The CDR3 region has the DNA TGTGCCACCAGTGATAGCCAGGGAAATAGCAATCAGCCCCAGCATTTT.